The 17 T cell receptor beta chains below all came from one sample that was sequenced in a study of blood T cell repertoires in COVID-19. TCRdb's table, derived via immunoSEQ multiplex PCR, lists solely in-frame clones and lacks some. The sample carries roughly 52,000 clones, roughly 86% recorded once. The specimen sequenced was peripheral blood. The receptors here all came from a man in his sixties with active COVID-19.

CDR3 in DNA: TGTGCCAGTAGTATCGCACCAGCGTTCTCCTACAATGAGCAGTTCTTC. Translating gives CASSIAPAFSYNEQFF. The V and J genes are TRBV19 and TRBJ2-1, with no clear D. This CDR3 has 16 amino acids. Germline V lookup: CDR1 LNHDA, CDR2 SQIVND (reference sequence). Trimming took off 3 bases at V and 0 bases at J, with 12 bases between the two ends. The full variable domain, with the rest looked up from reference TRBV19 and TRBJ2-1, is DGGITQSPKYLFRKEGQNVTLSCEQNLNHDAMYWYRQDPGQGLRLIYYSQIVNDFQKGDIAEGYSVSREKKESFPLTVTSAQKNPTAFYLCASSIAPAFSYNEQFFGPGTRLTVL.

The chain is built from TRBV7-9 and TRBJ1-6; 7 positions agree with TRBD1. CDR1 SEHNR and CDR2 FQNEAQ come from the germline V gene (reference sequence). The CDR3 totals 18 residues. Trimming took 1 base from V and 7 from J; bases not matched to a gene: 13. The CDR3 DNA sequence: TGTGCCAGCAGCTTAGAGGGACGCACAGGGGTGGAAAATTCACCCCTCCACTTT. It codes for CASSLEGRTGVENSPLHF.

CDR3 DNA sequence: TGTGCCAGCTCATCAAGGACAGGGAGCTACAATGAGCAGTTCTTC. Protein: CASSSRTGSYNEQFF. The chain combines TRBV18 with TRBJ2-1, with 8 bases identical to TRBD1. V dropped 5 bases and J dropped 3; count of bases not matched to a gene: 6. Germline CDR1 reads KGHSH; CDR2 reads LQKENI. The length of the CDR3 is 15 residues.

This chain joins TRBV14 and TRBJ1-2, with TRBD1 identical over 10 bases. The CDR3 runs to 13 residues. In germline, CDR1 is SGHDN, CDR2 FVKESK. V lost 5 bases to trimming and J lost 7 bases; unmatched junction nucleotides: 4. The CDR3 loop is CASSSGQGGGYTF. CDR3 DNA: TGTGCCAGCAGCTCCGGACAGGGGGGTGGCTACACCTTC.

V is TRBV7-8 and J is TRBJ2-5; D gene ambiguous. Trimming left V 5 bases short and J 4 bases short, with 8 bases between. CDR3 length: 12 amino acids. Germline V gives CDR1 SGHVS, CDR2 FQNEAQ. The CDR3 region is CASSLPRETQYF. CDR3 coding DNA: TGTGCCAGCAGCCTCCCCCGAGAGACCCAGTACTTC.

The chain couples TRBV4-1 to TRBJ1-1; 7 bases agree with TRBD1. With 2 bases clipped from V and 3 bases from J, the junction kept 6 bases outside the gene matches. CDR1 and CDR2 (germline): MGHRA, YSYEKL. The CDR3 is 15 residues long. Here the CDR3 reads CASSQSPGQYTEAFF. DNA of the CDR3: TGCGCCAGCAGCCAATCCCCGGGACAGTACACTGAAGCTTTCTTT.

The V call is TRBV7-9, the J call TRBJ2-1, with 8 positions matching TRBD2. J gave up 4 bases and V 5 bases, and 10 bases lay outside the gene matches. From germline, CDR1 is SEHNR and CDR2 FQNEAQ (reference sequence). The CDR3 sequence is 16 residues long. Here the CDR3 DNA reads TGTGCCAGCAGCCATACACGGGTAGCGGGGTACAATGAGCAGTTCTTC. Its protein is CASSHTRVAGYNEQFF.

The J gene is TRBJ2-7, the V gene TRBV15; 11 bases are a match to TRBD2. Germline assignment: CDR1 LNHNV and CDR2 YYDKDF (reference sequence). Trimming at V came to 0 bases and at J to 3 bases, leaving 1 base not matched to a gene. CDR3 size: 15 residues. The CDR3 nucleotides are TGTGCCACCAGCAGAGAGACTAGCGGGATCTACGAGCAGTACTTC. This encodes CATSRETSGIYEQYF.

V is TRBV6-5 and J is TRBJ2-5, with D tentatively TRBD2 (6 bases). V lost 0 bases and J lost 5, with 10 bases in between. CDR1 is MNHEY and CDR2 is SVGAGI in the germline V gene. The CDR3 consists of 14 residues. The CDR3 DNA is TGTGCCAGCAGTTACTCGGACTACCGTGAGACCCAGTACTTC. This translates into CASSYSDYRETQYF.

This chain uses TRBV7-3 with TRBJ2-1; D is unresolved. Germline-derived CDR1 and CDR2 are SGHTA and FQGTGA. With 2 bases removed from V and 2 bases from J, the gap between germline ends came to 10 bases. The CDR3 sequence is 15 residues long. For the CDR3, the DNA is TGTGCCAGCAGCTTAGTGGCGGAAACCTACAATGAGCAGTTCTTC. Its translation: CASSLVAETYNEQFF. The full variable domain, in which reference TRBV7-3 and TRBJ2-1 provide the parts outside the CDR3, is GAGVSQTPSNKVTEKGKYVELRCDPISGHTALYWYRQSLGQGPEFLIYFQGTGAADDSGLPNDRFFAVRPEGSVSTLKIQRTERGDSAVYLCASSLVAETYNEQFFGPGTRLTVL.

The V call is TRBV12-5, the J call TRBJ1-1; 8 positions match TRBD1. The CDR3 is 16 residues long. Per germline, CDR1 LGHNT and CDR2 FRNRAP. V gave up 6 bases and J gave up 0 bases; unmatched junction bases: 9. CDR3 coding DNA: TGTGCTAGTGGAAAGGACAGGGCCCTCATGAACACTGAAGCTTTCTTT. It translates to CASGKDRALMNTEAFF.

V gene TRBV13 combines with J gene TRBJ2-1, with D perhaps TRBD2 (6 bases). Germline CDR1 and CDR2: PRHDT and FYEKMQ (reference sequence). V lost 5 bases, J lost 4 bases, and 15 bases lay in between. This CDR3 contains 15 residues. DNA for the CDR3: TGTGCCAGCAGCATCGGGGACTCCAGTTACAATGAGCAGTTCTTC. As protein: CASSIGDSSYNEQFF.

The chain links TRBV20-1 to TRBJ1-2; 8 bases fit TRBD1. Germline CDR1 reads DFQATT; CDR2 reads SNEGSKA (reference sequence). This CDR3 is built from 11 residues. Trimming took 8 bases from V and 3 from J; bases not matched to a gene: 2. CDR3 bases: TGCAGTCTACAGGGGGACTATGGCTACACCTTC. Translating gives CSLQGDYGYTF.

The chain carries TRBV15 and TRBJ1-5; TRBD1 is a possible D gene (6 bases). Germline CDR1 is LNHNV and CDR2 is YYDKDF (reference sequence). This CDR3 comprises 14 residues. V lost 0 bases, J lost 7 bases, and 10 bases lay in between. The CDR3 here is CATSRDRGRQPQHF. CDR3 DNA sequence: TGTGCCACCAGCAGAGACAGGGGTCGACAGCCCCAGCATTTT.

This clone was seen once. The gene calls are TRBV5-1 and TRBJ2-4, with D perhaps matching TRBD1 (6 bases). The germline V gene has CDR1 SGHRS and CDR2 YFSETQ. This CDR3 region has 11 residues. V lost 5 bases, J lost 6 bases, and 6 bases lay in between. CDR3 bases: TGCGCCAGCAGACAGGGAAACATTCAGTACTTC. Translated: CASRQGNIQYF.

The CDR3 sequence: CASRTSGRAGLDTQYF. In DNA, the CDR3 is TGTGCCAGCAGAACTAGCGGGAGAGCTGGATTAGATACGCAGTATTTT. The chain has TRBV2 and TRBJ2-3, with 11 bases lining up with TRBD2. CDR1 and CDR2 (germline): SNHLY, FYNNEI. With 6 bases clipped from V and 5 bases from J, the junction kept 10 bases outside the gene matches. The CDR3 sequence is 16 residues long.

V gene TRBV4-2 combines with J gene TRBJ1-6; D remains ambiguous. The germline V and J ends were trimmed by 5 bases and 3 bases, with 14 bases remaining between them. From germline, CDR1 is LGHNA and CDR2 YNFKEQ. The CDR3 length is 16 residues. CDR3 bases: TGTGCCAGCAGCGAGGGAACCCAGAACTATAATTCACCCCTCCACTTT. This encodes CASSEGTQNYNSPLHF.